Presented here are 8 T cell receptor beta chains from one specimen sequenced in a study of blood T cell repertoires in COVID-19. Measured with immunoSEQ multiplex PCR; TCRdb has only the in-frame clones, and not every one. The profile shows some 75,000 clones, 80% to 95% of them singletons. The sequenced sample was peripheral blood. Receptors originate from a human donor in a cohort sampled during active COVID-19.

The gene calls are TRBV6-5 and TRBJ2-7, with 8 bases identical to TRBD1. The CDR3 is made up of 14 amino acids. Germline V CDR1 and CDR2: MNHEY, SVGAGI. With V trimmed by 6 bases and J by 4 bases, 8 bases remained unmatched. The CDR3 bases are TGTGCCAGCAGGTCAGACAGGGGAGCTTACGAGCAGTACTTC. Its protein product is CASRSDRGAYEQYF.

The chain is built from TRBV12-3 or TRBV12-4 and TRBJ2-2; D perhaps matches TRBD1 (6 bases). V dropped 5 bases and J dropped 5 bases, with 9 bases sitting between them. This CDR3 is 13 amino acids long. As DNA, the CDR3 is TGTGCCAGCAGTAACAGGGTGACCGGGGAGCTGTTTTTT. This codes for CASSNRVTGELFF.

This chain joins TRBV4-3 and TRBJ2-3; 7 nucleotides match TRBD2. V dropped 1 base and J dropped 2; count of bases not matched to a gene: 9. CDR1 and CDR2 from the germline V gene are LGHNA and YSLEER. The CDR3 contains 17 residues. This chain's CDR3 is CASSQGHSGAYTDTQYF. The CDR3 coding sequence is TGCGCCAGCAGCCAAGGTCACAGCGGGGCGTACACAGATACGCAGTATTTT.

V gene TRBV5-4 combines with J gene TRBJ2-5, with D perhaps TRBD2 (5 bases). Trimming removed 4 bases from V and 4 bases from J, with 14 bases in between. In germline, CDR1 is SGHNT, CDR2 YYREEE (reference sequence). CDR3 length: 14 residues. The DNA for the CDR3 is TGTGCCAGCAGCCCCGAAGGTAGCGCAGAGACCCAGTACTTC. Its protein product is CASSPEGSAETQYF.

V gene TRBV6-5 combines with J gene TRBJ1-4; D possibly corresponds to TRBD1 (5 bases). From germline, CDR1 is MNHEY and CDR2 SVGAGI. Trimming removed 7 bases at V and 3 bases at J, with 12 bases between. This CDR3 is built from 14 residues. The CDR3 bases are TGTGCCAGCACCCGACAGATGCCTAATGAAAAACTGTTTTTT. Protein: CASTRQMPNEKLFF.

This sequence joins TRBV7-6 and TRBJ2-2; possibly TRBD1 for D (6 bases). CDR1 and CDR2 from the germline V gene are SGHVS and FNYEAQ. This CDR3 region has 16 residues. Trimming cost V 5 bases and J 2 bases, with 15 bases left between them. Here the CDR3 reads CASSPTGTNNTGELFF. CDR3 nucleotides: TGTGCCAGCAGCCCTACGGGGACAAACAACACCGGGGAGCTGTTTTTT.

V and J are TRBV19 and TRBJ2-2; 12 nucleotides align to TRBD1. CDR3 length: 21 residues. Germline V gene lookup returns CDR1 LNHDA and CDR2 SQIVND (reference sequence). V was pared by 5 bases and J by 1 base, with 17 bases of the junction left unmatched. CDR3 region: CASSGDRGRLFSRKNTGELFF. The CDR3 coding sequence is TGTGCCAGTAGTGGGGACAGGGGGCGCCTCTTTTCTAGGAAGAACACCGGGGAGCTGTTTTTT.

The chain has TRBV7-2 and TRBJ1-4, with a tentative D call TRBD1 (5 bases). V dropped 2 bases and J dropped 13 bases, with 14 bases sitting between them. CDR3 size: 13 residues. Germline V gene lookup returns CDR1 SGHTA and CDR2 FQGNSA. CDR3 DNA sequence: TGTGCCAGCAGCTTAAGTCCCCCGGGGGGACTGTTTTTT. It encodes CASSLSPPGGLFF. The complete variable domain, with remaining parts taken from reference TRBV7-2 and TRBJ1-4, reads GAGVSQSPSNKVTEKGKDVELRCDPISGHTALYWYRQSLGQGLEFLIYFQGNSAPDKSGLPSDRFSAERTGGSVSTLTIQRTQQEDSAVYLCASSLSPPGGLFFGSGTQLSVL.